One sample yielded the 25 T cell receptor beta chains listed below, sequenced in a study of cytomegalovirus exposure and HLA in healthy donors (dated by TCRdb to about 2017). The library was built by means of the immunoSEQ multiplex PCR assay. For the multiplex PCR, a mixture combining 60 forward primers for TCR Vbeta segments and 13 reverse primers for TCR Jbeta segments was used. TCRdb provides this immuneACCESS table in a form limited to in-frame rearrangements. Some clones are lacking; in checked studies, under half of them reflect an unresolved V gene, and why the rest are absent is not known. The sample data list 85,000 to 100,000 clones, and 65% to 80% of these were observed just once. 16% of the sample is in the top ten clones. Material for sequencing was PBMCs. All receptors derive from a man in his sixties in good health and CMV-seropositive.

V usage is TRBV7-2 and J usage is TRBJ2-7, with D possibly being TRBD2 (7 bases). The ends were cut back, 5 bases at V and 2 bases at J, with 16 bases in the middle. The CDR3 is 15 residues long. Germline CDR1 reads SGHTA; CDR2 reads FQGNSA. For the CDR3, the DNA is TGTGCCAGCAGCCCCGGGGCGGGGGCCACCTACGAGCAGTACTTC. This encodes CASSPGAGATYEQYF.

The chain employs TRBV4-2 and TRBJ1-5; 8 positions match TRBD1. The CDR3 has 14 amino acids. Germline-derived CDR1 and CDR2 are LGHNA and YNFKEQ. The ends lost 0 bases at V and 5 bases at J; junction bases unmatched: 0. In DNA form, the CDR3 reads TGTGCCAGCAGCCAAGAACAGGGGGATCAGCCCCAGCATTTT. This encodes CASSQEQGDQPQHF.

The chain uses TRBV9 and TRBJ1-6, with 8 nucleotides matching TRBD1. Losses at the gene ends were 4 bases for V and 9 bases for J; bases not matched to a gene: 9. This CDR3 contains 15 residues. Germline CDR1 is SGDLS and CDR2 is YYNGEE. The CDR3 loop reads CASSPGQGGSSPLHF. In DNA, the CDR3 is TGTGCCAGCAGCCCAGGACAGGGAGGCTCTTCACCCCTCCACTTT.

The chain couples TRBV4-3 to TRBJ2-7, with TRBD1 matching over 9 bases. Germline lookup yields CDR1 LGHNA and CDR2 YSLEER. The CDR3 consists of 15 residues. V shed 0 bases and J 3 bases; nucleotides not matched to a gene: 3. The DNA of the CDR3 is TGCGCCAGCAGCCAAGAGGGACAGGGCCGCTACGAGCAGTACTTC. As protein: CASSQEGQGRYEQYF.

V and J are TRBV5-1 and TRBJ2-3, with 8 nucleotides matching TRBD1. The V gene end was trimmed by 4 bases and the J gene end by 2 bases; junction bases not matched to a gene: 3. The CDR3 loop spans 14 amino acids. CDR1 and CDR2 from the germline V gene are SGHRS and YFSETQ. The CDR3, as DNA: TGCGCCAGCAGCAGGGACAGGACCACAGATACGCAGTATTTT. Translating gives CASSRDRTTDTQYF.

The rearrangement joins TRBV5-6 to TRBJ1-6, with 9 bases matching TRBD1. Germline lookup yields CDR1 SGHDT and CDR2 YYEEEE. The CDR3 is 15 amino acids. J lost 7 bases, V lost 4 bases, and 6 bases had no gene match. CDR3 bases: TGTGCCAGCAGCACGAGGGGACAGGGAAATTCACCCCTCCACTTT. It yields the protein CASSTRGQGNSPLHF.

The chain has TRBV4-2 and TRBJ2-3; D is uncertain. Trimming shortened V by 6 bases and J by 4 bases, and 11 bases separated the two germline ends. CDR1 LGHNA and CDR2 YNFKEQ come from the germline V gene. CDR3 length: 13 residues. The CDR3, as DNA: TGTGCCAGCAGTTCCTCCCCGGCAGATACGCAGTATTTT. The encoded protein is CASSSSPADTQYF.

This chain uses TRBV7-2 with TRBJ2-7; the match to TRBD2 covers 7 bases. Per the germline V gene, CDR1 is SGHTA and CDR2 is FQGNSA. The CDR3 has 13 residues. Trimming cost V 0 bases and J 6 bases; bases outside gene matches: 2. CDR3 nucleotide sequence: TGTGCCAGCAGCTTAGCGGCGGGGGTCGAGCAGTACTTC. Protein product: CASSLAAGVEQYF. Full variable domain (missing parts from reference TRBV7-2 and TRBJ2-7): GAGVSQSPSNKVTEKGKDVELRCDPISGHTALYWYRQSLGQGLEFLIYFQGNSAPDKSGLPSDRFSAERTGGSVSTLTIQRTQQEDSAVYLCASSLAAGVEQYFGPGTRLTVT.

The gene calls are TRBV30 and TRBJ1-6, with TRBD1 matching over 7 bases. CDR3 length: 15 amino acids. V trimming: 5 bases; J trimming: 2 bases; junction bases outside the gene matches: 6. Germline V lookup: CDR1 GTSNPN, CDR2 SVGIG (reference sequence). The CDR3: CAWLKGGTYNSPLHF. The CDR3, as DNA: TGTGCCTGGCTAAAAGGGGGCACCTATAATTCACCCCTCCACTTT.

The gene calls are TRBV29-1 and TRBJ1-1, with D unresolved. Trimming removed 3 bases from V and 3 bases from J, with 11 bases in between. The CDR3 contains 13 residues. Germline loops: CDR1 SQVTM, CDR2 ANQGSEA. The CDR3 nucleotides are TGCAGCGTTGAGGTTAGCGTGGACACTGAAGCTTTCTTT. Its protein is CSVEVSVDTEAFF.

The table lists this clone with a few counts. V and J are TRBV6-5 and TRBJ2-3; possible D gene TRBD1, 6 bases. With 2 bases removed from V and 7 bases from J, the gap between germline ends came to 13 bases. The length of the CDR3 is 14 residues. Germline CDR1 reads MNHEY; CDR2 reads SVGAGI. CDR3 residues: CASSYRGKLNTQYF. The CDR3 DNA is TGTGCCAGCAGTTACAGGGGGAAGTTGAATACGCAGTATTTT.

The chain combines TRBV5-4 with TRBJ2-5, with TRBD2 identical over 12 bases. Trimming removed 3 bases from V and 7 bases from J; junction bases left unmatched: 7. The germline V gene has CDR1 SGHNT and CDR2 YYREEE (reference sequence). This CDR3 contains 15 residues. The CDR3 sequence is CASSSLAGGTRTQYF. The CDR3 DNA is TGTGCCAGCAGCTCTCTAGCGGGGGGGACCCGGACCCAGTACTTC. Full variable domain (remainder filled in from reference TRBV5-4 and TRBJ2-5): ETGVTQSPTHLIKTRGQQVTLRCSSQSGHNTVSWYQQALGQGPQFIFQYYREEENGRGNFPPRFSGLQFPNYSSELNVNALELDDSALYLCASSSLAGGTRTQYFGPGTRLLVL.

In this sample, this clone turned up once. The V call is TRBV28, the J call TRBJ2-3; TRBD1 matches 11 bases. Germline assignment: CDR1 MDHEN and CDR2 SYDVKM. This CDR3 contains 17 residues. V shed 5 bases, J shed 5 bases, and the junction held 12 bases outside the gene matches. CDR3 sequence (DNA): TGTGCCAGCAGTCTCCACCCCGGGACAGGGGGACTAGATACGCAGTATTTT. Translating gives CASSLHPGTGGLDTQYF.

The V gene is TRBV4-2, the J gene TRBJ2-1; 14 bases line up with TRBD2. CDR1 is LGHNA, CDR2 YNFKEQ, per germline. The CDR3 covers 17 residues. Trimming took 0 bases from V and 6 from J; bases not matched to a gene: 4. The CDR3 DNA sequence: TGTGCCAGCAGCCAAGATGAGACTAGCGGGGGGGTCAATGAGCAGTTCTTC. Translation gives CASSQDETSGGVNEQFF.

This clone occurred once. The chain employs TRBV4-1 and TRBJ2-1, with TRBD2 matching 12 bases. The junction had 3 bases not matched to a gene; V was cut back by 0 bases and J by 9 bases. From germline, CDR1 is MGHRA and CDR2 YSYEKL. The CDR3 runs to 15 residues. The CDR3 coding sequence is TGCGCCAGCAGCCAAGATAGGACTAGCGGGGTTGAGCAGTTCTTC. Translated: CASSQDRTSGVEQFF.

J is TRBJ2-1 and V is TRBV7-2; D is possibly TRBD2 (6 bases). The CDR3 runs 13 residues. V was cut by 4 bases and J by 8 bases, with 12 bases left in between. Germline V gene data show CDR1 as SGHTA and CDR2 as FQGNSA. The chain's CDR3 is CASSWRVGDEQFF. The CDR3 DNA sequence: TGTGCCAGCAGCTGGAGGGTGGGGGATGAGCAGTTCTTC.

The V and J genes are TRBV5-4 and TRBJ2-7; possible D gene TRBD1, 7 bases. The CDR3 has 15 residues. CDR1 is SGHNT, CDR2 YYREEE, per germline (reference sequence). The V gene lost 4 bases and the J gene lost 1 base, with 15 bases spanning the gap. CDR3 sequence reads: CASSGGTASSYEQYF. The CDR3 nucleotides read TGTGCCAGCAGCGGCGGGACAGCATCTTCCTACGAGCAGTACTTC. Using reference TRBV5-4 and TRBJ2-7 for the parts outside the CDR3, the full variable domain is ETGVTQSPTHLIKTRGQQVTLRCSSQSGHNTVSWYQQALGQGPQFIFQYYREEENGRGNFPPRFSGLQFPNYSSELNVNALELDDSALYLCASSGGTASSYEQYFGPGTRLTVT.

This clone was picked up a small number of times. The rearrangement links TRBV10-3 to TRBJ1-1; D uncertain. CDR1 is ENHRY, CDR2 SYGVKD, per germline. Between the trimmed V and J ends, which lost 6 bases and 7 bases, there was a span of 12 bases. This CDR3 comprises 12 residues. This CDR3 is CAISELIGEAFF. The CDR3 coding sequence is TGTGCCATCAGCGAGCTTATCGGTGAAGCTTTCTTT.

The rearrangement uses TRBV18 and TRBJ1-6, with TRBD1 identical over 8 bases. The CDR3 has 15 residues. Germline loops: CDR1 KGHSH, CDR2 LQKENI. V gave up 6 bases and J gave up 6 bases; unmatched junction bases: 7. The CDR3 region is CASSPGQGVNSPLHF. In DNA, the CDR3 is TGTGCCAGCTCGCCCGGACAGGGCGTTAATTCACCCCTCCACTTT.

The rearrangement links TRBV18 to TRBJ2-2; the match to TRBD1 covers 7 bases. The CDR3 loop spans 16 amino acids. After removal of 1 base from V and 4 bases from J, the junction contained 6 bases not matched to a gene. Looked up from germline, CDR1 is KGHSH and CDR2 is LQKENI. The CDR3 coding sequence is TGTGCCAGCTCACCACTCGAGGGGGCTGGCACCGGGGAGCTGTTTTTT. Protein sequence: CASSPLEGAGTGELFF. Full variable domain (remainder filled in from reference TRBV18 and TRBJ2-2): NAGVMQNPRHLVRRRGQEARLRCSPMKGHSHVYWYRQLPEEGLKFMVYLQKENIIDESGMPKERFSAEFPKEGPSILRIQQVVRGDSAAYFCASSPLEGAGTGELFFGEGSRLTVL.

V and J are TRBV6-5 and TRBJ1-5; D is possibly TRBD1 (6 bases). V dropped 0 bases and J dropped 6 bases, with 15 bases sitting between them. This CDR3 has 16 residues. Germline V gene data show CDR1 as MNHEY and CDR2 as SVGAGI. The CDR3 DNA sequence: TGTGCCAGCAGTTACTCGAGGACAGCGGTGGGTCAGCCCCAGCATTTT. This translates into CASSYSRTAVGQPQHF.

The J gene is TRBJ2-1, the V gene TRBV5-1; 7 bases line up with TRBD1. Trimming cost V 0 bases and J 15 bases; bases outside gene matches: 9. This CDR3 region has 13 residues. Per germline, CDR1 SGHRS and CDR2 YFSETQ. CDR3 sequence reads: CASSLVSDAGGFF. The DNA of the CDR3 is TGCGCCAGCAGCTTGGTGAGCGACGCAGGGGGGTTCTTC. Full variable domain (missing parts from reference TRBV5-1 and TRBJ2-1): KAGVTQTPRYLIKTRGQQVTLSCSPISGHRSVSWYQQTPGQGLQFLFEYFSETQRNKGNFPGRFSGRQFSNSRSEMNVSTLELGDSALYLCASSLVSDAGGFFGPGTRLTVL.

Comment on this clone: The same CDR3 arises from other DNA sequences in this sample as well. V is TRBV18 and J is TRBJ1-1, with D possibly being TRBD1 (5 bases). Germline V gene sequence: CDR1 KGHSH, CDR2 LQKENI. The V end lost 1 base, the J end lost 0 bases, and 6 bases lay between the germline ends. The CDR3 covers 14 residues. Here the CDR3 reads CASSPLRVNTEAFF. For the CDR3, the DNA is TGTGCCAGCTCACCACTCAGGGTGAACACTGAAGCTTTCTTT. Based on the CDR3 plus reference TRBV18 and TRBJ1-1, the full variable domain is NAGVMQNPRHLVRRRGQEARLRCSPMKGHSHVYWYRQLPEEGLKFMVYLQKENIIDESGMPKERFSAEFPKEGPSILRIQQVVRGDSAAYFCASSPLRVNTEAFFGQGTRLTVV.

The chain couples TRBV7-3 to TRBJ2-3; D gene uncertain. CDR3 length: 15 amino acids. Trimming shortened V by 2 bases and J by 1 base, and 10 bases separated the two germline ends. Per germline, CDR1 SGHTA and CDR2 FQGTGA. The CDR3 region is CASSLELDGTDTQYF. DNA of the CDR3: TGTGCCAGCAGCTTAGAGCTAGACGGCACAGATACGCAGTATTTT.

This clone has just a few counts. This chain connects TRBV15 to TRBJ1-5; D gene ambiguous. The CDR3 sequence is 15 residues long. CDR1 and CDR2 from the germline V gene are LNHNV and YYDKDF (reference sequence). Deletions cut 3 bases from V and 2 bases from J, with 11 bases between. The CDR3 reads CATSSWGAGNQPQHF. CDR3 nucleotides: TGTGCCACCAGCAGTTGGGGAGCCGGCAATCAGCCCCAGCATTTT.